This TCR beta chain was recorded in a study of T cell responses to AZD1222 COVID-19 vaccine. TCRdb's copy holds only in-frame clones and misses some; the assay was immunoSEQ multiplex PCR. Of approximately 100,000 clones in the sample, about 88% were seen once. Germline CDR1 and CDR2: SGHNT and YYREEE (reference sequence). The trim removed 4 bases at V and 2 bases at J, leaving 7 bases unmatched. This CDR3 is 15 amino acids long. On this clone: Its antigen is as yet unknown.

Study-level results: A reported finding is that nearly half of spike-specific TCRs target unmutated variant regions. Just five or six AZD1222 recipients were seropositive at baseline. Receipt of two AZD1222 doses was followed by a rise in Spike-specific TCR breadth and depth.

The sample consisted of peripheral blood, taken on day 0 of AZD1222 vaccination. The chain recombines TRBV5-4 with TRBJ2-3, with 7 bases fitting TRBD2. This TCR derives from an adult in good health. CDR3 bases: TGTGCCAGCAGCCCAGAGCGGGGTCCCACAGATACGCAGTATTTT. Protein: CASSPERGPTDTQYF.